This T cell receptor (beta chain) was found in a study of blood T cell repertoires in COVID-19. Study context: There were acute and convalescent COVID-19 samples, and they came from the United States, Italy and Spain. Sample material is recorded as cDNA or gDNA derived from T cells, B-cell-depleted T cells, or PBMCs.

Seattle patient enrollment occurred during active infection, with longitudinal follow-up thereafter. In the authors' workflow: Amplification of reference gene primers was used by the study to estimate nucleated cell counts. The protocol was immunoSEQ multiplex PCR, while the TCRdb copy is restricted to in-frame clones and leaves out a portion. That table supplies the V and J calls and clone size; D and trimming were determined from the DNA. The data contain about 96,000 clones, 80% to 90% of them singletons. The CDR3 is 16 residues long. From germline, CDR1 is SGHTA and CDR2 FQGTGA. Deletions cut 1 base from V and 7 bases from J, with 19 bases between.

V is TRBV7-3 and J is TRBJ1-2; possibly TRBD1 for D (5 bases). Sequenced input: peripheral blood. This clonotype originated in a human donor with COVID-19, enrolled during active disease. The donor label of this sample is uncertain. The CDR3: CASSLNSRGASGGYTF. CDR3 DNA: TGTGCCAGCAGCTTAAATAGTAGGGGCGCATCTGGTGGCTACACCTTC.